The 8 T cell receptor beta chains reported below all come from one sample, sequenced in a study of cytomegalovirus exposure and HLA in healthy donors. Both 60 Vbeta primers and 13 Jbeta primers went into the PCR. Assay used: immunoSEQ multiplex PCR; TCRdb lists only in-frame clones, some missing. The sample holds about 200,000 clones, 70% to 85% seen once. Sequencing was performed on PBMCs. These TCRs come from a man aged 35 to 55 in good health and CMV-seropositive.

The chain has TRBV6-5 and TRBJ2-3; no clear D. Trimming stripped 0 bases from V and 0 bases from J, with 7 bases between. The CDR3 sequence is 15 residues long. Germline lookup yields CDR1 MNHEY and CDR2 SVGAGI. CDR3 nucleotide sequence: TGTGCCAGCAGTTACTCCGGGTCTAGCACAGATACGCAGTATTTT. Protein: CASSYSGSSTDTQYF.

This chain links TRBV6-6 with TRBJ1-1; 8 bases fit TRBD1. The ends lost 8 bases at V and 3 bases at J; junction bases unmatched: 5. This CDR3 has 13 amino acids. Germline CDR1 MNHNY, CDR2 SVGAGI (reference sequence). CDR3 nucleotides: TGTGCCAGCGGGAGGACAGGGTACACTGAAGCTTTCTTT. Encoded protein: CASGRTGYTEAFF.

The rearrangement uses TRBV4-1 and TRBJ1-5; 10 positions match TRBD1. The CDR3 has 16 residues. The germline CDR1 and CDR2 sequences are MGHRA and YSYEKL. The J segment lost 6 bases and the V segment lost 3 bases, leaving 8 bases of the junction unmatched. Here the CDR3 reads CASSHQDRGRGQPQHF. Written as DNA, the CDR3 is TGCGCCAGCAGCCACCAGGACAGGGGGAGAGGTCAGCCCCAGCATTTT.

In this sample, this clone turned up a few times. This chain links TRBV15 with TRBJ2-1, with 7 nucleotides matching TRBD1. The junction had 6 bases not matched to a gene; V was cut back by 0 bases and J by 7 bases. The CDR3 spans 15 residues. In germline, CDR1 is LNHNV, CDR2 YYDKDF (reference sequence). This CDR3 reads CATSRDPTGKNEQFF. The CDR3 DNA sequence: TGTGCCACCAGCAGAGATCCGACAGGGAAGAATGAGCAGTTCTTC. Using reference TRBV15 and TRBJ2-1 for the parts outside the CDR3, the full variable domain is DAMVIQNPRYQVTQFGKPVTLSCSQTLNHNVMYWYQQKSSQAPKLLFHYYDKDFNNEADTPDNFQSRRPNTSFCFLDIRSPGLGDTAMYLCATSRDPTGKNEQFFGPGTRLTVL.

The J gene is TRBJ2-4, the V gene TRBV29-1; TRBD1 matches at 7 bases. Germline lookup yields CDR1 SQVTM and CDR2 ANQGSEA. V lost 3 bases, J lost 6 bases, and 8 bases stayed unmatched. The CDR3 sequence is 14 residues long. The CDR3 nucleotides are TGCAGCGTTGAGACAGGGACCATGGGAAACATTCAGTACTTC. Translating gives CSVETGTMGNIQYF.

The CDR3 spells CASSPRRSNEKLFF. The CDR3 DNA reads TGTGCCAGCTCACCCAGGAGGTCTAATGAAAAACTGTTTTTT. This rearrangement joins TRBV18 to TRBJ1-4; no definite D call. Germline V gives CDR1 KGHSH, CDR2 LQKENI. The CDR3 extends over 14 amino acids. Deletions cut 3 bases from V and 3 bases from J, with 8 bases between. Together with reference TRBV18 and TRBJ1-4, the CDR3 gives the full variable domain: NAGVMQNPRHLVRRRGQEARLRCSPMKGHSHVYWYRQLPEEGLKFMVYLQKENIIDESGMPKERFSAEFPKEGPSILRIQQVVRGDSAAYFCASSPRRSNEKLFFGSGTQLSVL.

V usage is TRBV7-2 and J usage is TRBJ1-2; 9 positions agree with TRBD1. Germline V gene lookup returns CDR1 SGHTA and CDR2 FQGNSA. V lost 5 bases to trimming and J lost 6 bases; unmatched junction nucleotides: 10. CDR3 length: 15 amino acids. CDR3 in amino acids: CASSVTGGAAHGYTF. CDR3 nucleotide sequence: TGTGCCAGCAGCGTCACAGGGGGCGCGGCTCATGGCTACACCTTC.

The chain combines TRBV10-3 with TRBJ1-2; 9 nucleotides line up with TRBD1. V dropped 10 bases and J dropped 4; count of bases not matched to a gene: 10. CDR1 and CDR2 (germline): ENHRY, SYGVKD. The CDR3 spans 14 residues. CDR3: CASSRTGAGYGYTF. CDR3 sequence (DNA): TGTGCCAGCAGCAGGACAGGGGCCGGCTATGGCTACACCTTC.